Listed here are 31 T cell receptor beta chains from one sample, sequenced in a study of T cells in Graves' hyperthyroidism and ophthalmopathy. Amplification targeted TCR beta CDR3 regions from RNA transcripts. An initial round of RT-PCR targeting the TCR CDR3 relied on the HTBI primer set. TCRdb re-derived calls from the multiplex PCR reads in MiXCR, one entry per CDR3 protein. The table records a few hundred thousand distinct CDR3 sequences, 12% to 15% of them present only once. The sequencing sample was made of blood. The receptors come from a woman between 40 and 50 years old with Graves' hyperthyroidism.

There are a few counts of this clonotype. V usage is TRBV28 and J usage is TRBJ2-1; no firm D call. Trimming took 7 bases from V and 6 from J, leaving 13 bases between them. CDR3 length: 13 amino acids. The V gene's germline CDR1 is MDHEN and CDR2 SYDVKM. The CDR3 nucleotides are TGTGCCAGCACCCTAGGGCGTCTCAATGAGCAGTTCTTC. As protein: CASTLGRLNEQFF.

This clonotype was seen at least ten times. The V call is TRBV12-3 or TRBV12-4, the J call TRBJ2-1; 15 bases match TRBD2. This CDR3 region has 15 residues. J gave up 9 bases and V 5 bases, and 5 bases lay outside the gene matches. CDR3 DNA sequence: TGTGCCAGCAGTGTGGGACTAGCGGGAGGCAGTGAGCAGTTCTTC. Translation gives CASSVGLAGGSEQFF.

About this clonotype itself: This may be a read error, as it is one base from a much larger clone. The chain has TRBV30 and TRBJ2-1; D unclear. The V end lost 4 bases, the J end lost 5 bases, and 15 bases lay between the germline ends. CDR3 length: 14 residues. The germline CDR1 and CDR2 sequences are GTSNPN and SVGIG (reference sequence). CDR3 in amino acids: CAWTPRTFHNEQFF. In DNA form, the CDR3 reads TGTGCCTGGACTCCCAGGACCTTCCACAATGAGCAGTTCTTC.

This clonotype was observed many times. One junction end disagrees with the germline gene, perhaps due to a read error. The chain is built from TRBV5-1 and TRBJ2-3; D uncertain. Germline CDR1 is SGHRS and CDR2 is YFSETQ. The CDR3 has 14 amino acids. CDR3 DNA: TGTGCCAGCAGTCTCGCGTCTGGCACAGATACGCAGTATTTT. It translates to CASSLASGTDTQYF.

With respect to this clonotype: This is likely a read error, given that the CDR3 carries no conserved phenylalanine or tryptophan at its end. This CDR3 reads CASSLVAGNYEQYL. The CDR3 DNA reads TGCGCCAGCAGCTTGGTGGCAGGGAACTACGAGCAGTACCTC. The V gene is TRBV5-1, the J gene TRBJ2-7, with D perhaps matching TRBD1 (5 bases). V was cut by 0 bases and J by 3 bases, with 10 bases left in between. The CDR3 is 14 residues long. Germline CDR1 and CDR2: SGHRS and YFSETQ.

This chain uses TRBV6-1 with TRBJ1-4, with D perhaps TRBD1 (6 bases). V dropped 2 bases and J dropped 12 bases, with 13 bases sitting between them. Germline V gene sequence: CDR1 MNHNS, CDR2 SASEGT. The CDR3 spans 13 residues. CDR3 loop: CASSESPGAQLFF. The CDR3 DNA reads as TGTGCCAGCAGTGAATCCCCAGGGGCTCAACTGTTTTTT.

This clonotype was counted many times. The chain couples TRBV12-3 or TRBV12-4 to TRBJ1-2; D is perhaps TRBD1 (5 bases). V was shortened by 1 base and J by 8 bases, with 11 bases between the two germline ends. This CDR3 is built from 13 residues. The CDR3 DNA is TGTGCCAGCAGTTTAGAGGGGTCCGACGGCTACACCTTC. Its protein is CASSLEGSDGYTF.

This clonotype appeared many times. V is TRBV28 and J is TRBJ2-7; weak D call: TRBD1 (6 bases). V was clipped by 6 bases and J by 4 bases, with 13 bases between them. This CDR3 has 13 residues. CDR1 MDHEN and CDR2 SYDVKM come from the germline V gene. The CDR3 is CASRARGKYEQYF. DNA of the CDR3: TGTGCCAGCAGAGCCAGGGGAAAATACGAGCAGTACTTC. Looking up the rest from reference TRBV28 and TRBJ2-7 gives the full variable domain: DVKVTQSSRYLVKRTGEKVFLECVQDMDHENMFWYRQDPGLGLRLIYFSYDVKMKEKGDIPEGYSVSREKKERFSLILESASTNQTSMYLCASRARGKYEQYFGPGTRLTVT.

This clonotype was seen ten or more times. The chain joins TRBV5-1 to TRBJ2-2; a possible D gene is TRBD1 (5 bases). Trimming removed 1 base at V and 3 bases at J, with 10 bases between. Germline values: CDR1 SGHRS, CDR2 YFSETQ. This CDR3 comprises 15 residues. The DNA for the CDR3 is TGCGCCAGCAGCTTGTCCCCAGGGCACACCGGGGAGCTGTTTTTT. Amino acid sequence: CASSLSPGHTGELFF.

This clonotype was counted at least ten times. J is TRBJ2-7 and V is TRBV28; no reliable D call. The length of the CDR3 is 15 residues. Germline lookup yields CDR1 MDHEN and CDR2 SYDVKM. Trimming shortened V by 3 bases and J by 6 bases, and 18 bases separated the two germline ends. CDR3 protein: CASSFLLGTTTEQYF. The CDR3 nucleotides read TGTGCCAGCAGTTTCTTGTTAGGTACCACAACCGAGCAGTACTTC. The full variable domain, in which reference TRBV28 and TRBJ2-7 provide the parts outside the CDR3, is DVKVTQSSRYLVKRTGEKVFLECVQDMDHENMFWYRQDPGLGLRLIYFSYDVKMKEKGDIPEGYSVSREKKERFSLILESASTNQTSMYLCASSFLLGTTTEQYFGPGTRLTVT.

This clonotype came up a few times. The genes are TRBV6-1 and TRBJ2-2; weak D call: TRBD1 (6 bases). The CDR3 covers 15 residues. Looked up from germline, CDR1 is MNHNS and CDR2 is SASEGT. Deletions cut 6 bases from V and 2 bases from J, with 13 bases between. CDR3 bases: TGTGCCAGCAGGTTACAGGGAGCTAACACCGGGGAGCTGTTTTTT. Amino acid sequence: CASRLQGANTGELFF.

The V and J genes are TRBV29-1 and TRBJ2-3; possible D gene TRBD1, 6 bases. Per germline, CDR1 SQVTM and CDR2 ANQGSEA. V dropped 3 bases and J dropped 1 base, with 14 bases sitting between them. The length of the CDR3 is 15 residues. For the CDR3, the DNA is TGCAGCGTTGAGGGATTTACAGGGCGCACAGATACGCAGTATTTT. It translates to CSVEGFTGRTDTQYF.

V gene TRBV6-5 combines with J gene TRBJ1-1; 10 nucleotides line up with TRBD1. The CDR3 spans 16 residues. Germline V CDR1 and CDR2: MNHEY, SVGAGI. Unmatched junction bases numbered 8, after V lost 2 bases and J lost 5 bases. In DNA, the CDR3 is TGTGCCAGCAGTTACAGCCCCGGGACAGGGGTAACTGAAGCTTTCTTT. Translating gives CASSYSPGTGVTEAFF.

This clonotype has more than one count but fewer than ten. The chain uses TRBV10-3 and TRBJ2-7; possible D gene TRBD1, 6 bases. The CDR3 has 15 residues. V was shortened by 2 bases and J by 0 bases, with 11 bases between the two germline ends. Germline V gives CDR1 ENHRY, CDR2 SYGVKD. CDR3 coding DNA: TGTGCCATCAGTGAGACCGGGACACACTCCTACGAGCAGTACTTC. Translation gives CAISETGTHSYEQYF.

The V and J genes are TRBV5-1 and TRBJ2-3, with 9 bases identical to TRBD2. The V gene end was trimmed by 0 bases and the J gene end by 2 bases; junction bases not matched to a gene: 4. The CDR3 is 16 residues long. Germline V lookup: CDR1 SGHRS, CDR2 YFSETQ. CDR3 region: CASSLDSGRSTDTQYF. CDR3 DNA sequence: TGCGCCAGCAGCTTGGATAGCGGGAGATCCACAGATACGCAGTATTTT.

This clonotype was detected many times. This chain joins TRBV12-3 or TRBV12-4 and TRBJ2-6, with 8 bases lining up with TRBD1. This CDR3 is 18 amino acids long. Trimming took 6 bases from V and 1 from J; bases not matched to a gene: 11. The DNA for the CDR3 is TGTGCCAGCAGCCCGGACAGGGCCTCCTTGTCTGGGGCCAACGTCCTGACTTTC. As protein: CASSPDRASLSGANVLTF.

In this sample, this clonotype turned up many times. The chain links TRBV10-3 to TRBJ2-7; TRBD2 matches at 13 bases. Germline CDR1 and CDR2: ENHRY and SYGVKD. V gave up 5 bases and J gave up 1 base; unmatched junction bases: 17. The CDR3 consists of 20 residues. The CDR3, as DNA: TGTGCCATCAGTAGGGACAGGCCCAGGACTAGCGGGAGAGGGTCCTACGAGCAGTACTTC. This sequence encodes CAISRDRPRTSGRGSYEQYF.

This chain links TRBV4-1 with TRBJ1-5; D may be TRBD1 (6 bases). Germline-derived CDR1 and CDR2 are MGHRA and YSYEKL. This CDR3 comprises 15 residues. The V gene lost 2 bases and the J gene lost 5 bases, with 13 bases spanning the gap. The CDR3 is CASSQLGAGYQPQHF. DNA of the CDR3: TGCGCCAGCAGCCAACTGGGGGCAGGCTATCAGCCCCAGCATTTT.

This clonotype was seen more than once but under ten times. The V gene is TRBV18, the J gene TRBJ2-7; 9 positions agree with TRBD2. CDR1 is KGHSH, CDR2 LQKENI, per germline. The ends lost 3 bases at V and 1 base at J; junction bases unmatched: 10. The CDR3 is 17 amino acids. Written as DNA, the CDR3 is TGTGCCAGCTCACCCCCCTTACTAGCGGGCGGTTCCTACGAGCAGTACTTC. Amino acids: CASSPPLLAGGSYEQYF. Looking up the rest from reference TRBV18 and TRBJ2-7 gives the full variable domain: NAGVMQNPRHLVRRRGQEARLRCSPMKGHSHVYWYRQLPEEGLKFMVYLQKENIIDESGMPKERFSAEFPKEGPSILRIQQVVRGDSAAYFCASSPPLLAGGSYEQYFGPGTRLTVT.

The sample holds a few counts of this clonotype. This chain links TRBV10-3 with TRBJ1-3; D is possibly TRBD1 (6 bases). Trimming shortened V by 10 bases and J by 4 bases, and 14 bases separated the two germline ends. CDR1 ENHRY and CDR2 SYGVKD come from the germline V gene. The length of the CDR3 is 13 residues. CDR3 loop: CATITGPGNTIYF. The CDR3 nucleotides are TGTGCCACCATAACAGGGCCGGGAAACACCATATATTTT.

This chain links TRBV4-1 with TRBJ2-3, with TRBD1 matching over 8 bases. Trimming cost V 4 bases and J 2 bases; bases outside gene matches: 8. Germline loops: CDR1 MGHRA, CDR2 YSYEKL. CDR3 length: 16 amino acids. The CDR3 DNA follows: TGCGCCAGCAGCCCCGGACAGGGTCCCTTCACAGATACGCAGTATTTT. It encodes CASSPGQGPFTDTQYF.

The chain employs TRBV24-1 and TRBJ2-3; tentative D call: TRBD2 (6 bases). Trimming left V 10 bases short and J 4 bases short, with 17 bases between. Germline lookup yields CDR1 KGHDR and CDR2 SFDVKD. This CDR3 region has 14 residues. CDR3 loop: CATRQRGGSDTQYF. CDR3 sequence (DNA): TGTGCCACACGGCAACGGGGAGGATCAGATACGCAGTATTTT.

Turning to this clonotype: Lacking the conserved final phenylalanine or tryptophan, this CDR3 likely reflects a read error. The chain joins TRBV29-1 to TRBJ2-5; 10 nucleotides agree with TRBD1. The CDR3 consists of 14 residues. CDR1 is SQVTM and CDR2 is ANQGSEA in the germline V gene. Unmatched junction bases numbered 6, after V lost 6 bases and J lost 2 bases. CDR3 residues: CSVDWDRGQETQYL. The CDR3 DNA is TGCAGCGTGGATTGGGACAGGGGTCAAGAGACCCAGTACCTC.

Many counts were recorded for this clonotype. The rearrangement links TRBV4-1 to TRBJ2-5; no reliable D call. This CDR3 comprises 14 residues. V lost 3 bases, J lost 5 bases, and 13 bases lay in between. Looked up from germline, CDR1 is MGHRA and CDR2 is YSYEKL. CDR3 loop: CASSQPTVSETQYF. The CDR3 region has the DNA TGCGCCAGCAGCCAGCCAACAGTGTCGGAGACCCAGTACTTC.

Many counts were recorded for this clonotype. The V and J genes are TRBV3-1 and TRBJ2-1; TRBD2 matches 16 bases. The J segment lost 14 bases and the V segment lost 4 bases, leaving 2 bases of the junction unmatched. Per germline, CDR1 LGHDT and CDR2 YNNKEL (reference sequence). CDR3 length equals 13 residues. CDR3 region: CASSLGTSGREFF. The CDR3 DNA sequence: TGTGCCAGCAGCCTAGGGACTAGCGGGAGGGAGTTCTTC.

The chain links TRBV9 to TRBJ2-1, with 8 bases identical to TRBD2. Germline CDR1 and CDR2: SGDLS and YYNGEE. This CDR3 has 17 amino acids. V lost 4 bases to trimming and J lost 0 bases; unmatched junction nucleotides: 9. The CDR3, as DNA: TGTGCCAGCAGCTCCCGACTAGCGACGAGCTCCTACAATGAGCAGTTCTTC. It codes for CASSSRLATSSYNEQFF.

There are a few counts of this clonotype. V gene TRBV29-1 combines with J gene TRBJ1-4, with D unresolved. The CDR3 is 11 residues long. The V gene's germline CDR1 is SQVTM and CDR2 ANQGSEA. The V end lost 4 bases, the J end lost 8 bases, and 8 bases lay between the germline ends. CDR3 nucleotides: TGCAGCGTTGGCGAAGGAGAAAAACTGTTTTTT. Protein: CSVGEGEKLFF. Full variable domain (rest looked up from reference TRBV29-1 and TRBJ1-4): SAVISQKPSRDICQRGTSLTIQCQVDSQVTMMFWYRQQPGQSLTLIATANQGSEATYESGFVIDKFPISRPNLTFSTLTVSNMSPEDSSIYLCSVGEGEKLFFGSGTQLSVL.

The chain employs TRBV6-1 and TRBJ2-2; 8 nucleotides align to TRBD1. The CDR3 is 15 amino acids. The junction had 13 bases not matched to a gene; V was cut back by 10 bases and J by 6 bases. Germline-derived CDR1 and CDR2 are MNHNS and SASEGT. CDR3 bases: TGTGCCACCCGGCCCAGGGGGCCTGGGTCCGGGGAGCTGTTTTTT. Translating it yields CATRPRGPGSGELFF.

Concerning this clonotype: Being one base from a much bigger clone, this may be a read error. The rearrangement links TRBV3-1 to TRBJ2-1, with 11 bases matching TRBD2. The length of the CDR3 is 15 residues. The V gene's germline CDR1 is LGHDT and CDR2 YNNKEL (reference sequence). The CDR3 bases are TGTGCCAGCAGCCATCTAGCGGGAGGCAACAATGAGCAGTCCTTC. Translation gives CASSHLAGGNNEQSF.

In the case of this clonotype: This likely reflects a read error, since a far larger clone is one base away. The CDR3 sequence is CASSSNTEASF. For the CDR3, the DNA is TGTGCCAGCAGTTCGAACACTGAAGCTTCCTTT. The chain joins TRBV28 to TRBJ1-1, with D hard to call. This CDR3 has 11 amino acids. Germline values: CDR1 MDHEN, CDR2 SYDVKM.

This clonotype was observed at least ten times. The chain links TRBV7-3 to TRBJ2-1, with 13 bases fitting TRBD2. This CDR3 is built from 18 residues. Trimming took 2 bases from V and 0 from J; bases not matched to a gene: 4. Germline CDR1 reads SGHTA; CDR2 reads FQGTGA. The CDR3 nucleotides read TGTGCCAGCAGCTTAGGGACTAGCGGGATGAGCTCCTACAATGAGCAGTTCTTC. It yields the protein CASSLGTSGMSSYNEQFF. Supplemented by reference TRBV7-3 and TRBJ2-1, the full variable domain reads GAGVSQTPSNKVTEKGKYVELRCDPISGHTALYWYRQSLGQGPEFLIYFQGTGAADDSGLPNDRFFAVRPEGSVSTLKIQRTERGDSAVYLCASSLGTSGMSSYNEQFFGPGTRLTVL.